The next 29 T cell receptor beta chains were all read from a single sample in a study of blood T cell repertoires in COVID-19. The method was immunoSEQ multiplex PCR; TCRdb's version includes in-frame clones alone and lacks a portion of them. Of 170,000 or so clones listed, more than 85% were seen once; the top ten hold about 6.5%. The source material was PBMCs or T cells enriched from blood (not recorded which). The receptors derive from a woman aged 45 to 65 who had recovered from COVID-19.

The CDR3 DNA reads as TGTGCCAGCAGCTTAGGTCAAGGCGGGGGCACGGAGACCCAGTACTTC. Amino acid sequence: CASSLGQGGGTETQYF. This chain connects TRBV11-3 to TRBJ2-5; tentatively, D is TRBD2 (7 bases). Trimming left V 1 base short and J 5 bases short, with 17 bases between. The CDR3 covers 16 residues. Germline-derived CDR1 and CDR2 are SGHNT and YENEEA.

This chain joins TRBV19 and TRBJ2-6, with 8 nucleotides matching TRBD1. V gave up 7 bases and J gave up 3 bases; unmatched junction bases: 5. From germline, CDR1 is LNHDA and CDR2 SQIVND (reference sequence). The CDR3 has 15 residues. In DNA form, the CDR3 reads TGTGCCAGTAAAAGACAGGGGTATGGGGCCAACGTCCTGACTTTC. It encodes CASKRQGYGANVLTF.

The chain combines TRBV19 with TRBJ1-4; TRBD1 might be the D (6 bases). Trimming shortened V by 6 bases and J by 4 bases, and 12 bases separated the two germline ends. CDR1 is LNHDA, CDR2 SQIVND, per germline (reference sequence). The CDR3 is made up of 14 amino acids. The CDR3 nucleotides read TGTGCCAGTAGCGATGGACAGTTTAATGAAAAACTGTTTTTT. Its protein is CASSDGQFNEKLFF.

The genes are TRBV19 and TRBJ1-3; D remains ambiguous. The V gene lost 3 bases and the J gene lost 1 base, with 10 bases spanning the gap. Germline V gene lookup returns CDR1 LNHDA and CDR2 SQIVND (reference sequence). The CDR3 loop spans 15 amino acids. This CDR3 reads CASSMPIGSGNTIYF. For the CDR3, the DNA is TGTGCCAGTAGTATGCCTATCGGTTCTGGAAACACCATATATTTT.

This clone has a single count. The V call is TRBV24-1, the J call TRBJ2-3; a possible D gene is TRBD1 (7 bases). Germline V gene lookup returns CDR1 KGHDR and CDR2 SFDVKD. CDR3 size: 17 residues. Trimming shortened V by 4 bases and J by 0 bases, and 16 bases separated the two germline ends. Here the CDR3 reads CATSDVRGVLSTDTQYF. The CDR3 DNA sequence: TGTGCCACCAGTGACGTCAGGGGGGTCCTTAGCACAGATACGCAGTATTTT.

Here the CDR3 reads CASGARNSYEQYF. The CDR3 nucleotides read TGTGCCAGCGGGGCGCGGAACTCCTACGAGCAGTACTTC. The gene calls are TRBV28 and TRBJ2-7; D might be TRBD1 (5 bases). The V end lost 8 bases, the J end lost 0 bases, and 11 bases lay between the germline ends. This CDR3 has 13 residues. Per germline, CDR1 MDHEN and CDR2 SYDVKM.

The chain is built from TRBV3-1 (or the pseudogene TRBV3-2) and TRBJ2-5; 11 bases line up with TRBD2. Per the germline V gene, CDR1 is LGHDT and CDR2 is YNNKEL (reference sequence). CDR3 length equals 14 residues. CDR3 residues: CAAGLTSGRETQYF. Here the CDR3 DNA reads TGTGCAGCGGGCCTAACTAGCGGGAGAGAGACCCAGTACTTC.

This chain connects TRBV28 to TRBJ1-5, with D possibly TRBD1 on 5 matching bases. Trimming took 3 bases from V and 7 from J, leaving 19 bases between them. Per the germline V gene, CDR1 is MDHEN and CDR2 is SYDVKM. This CDR3 has 16 amino acids. The CDR3 loop is CASSFQQGPNVQPQHF. The CDR3 nucleotides read TGTGCCAGCAGTTTTCAGCAGGGCCCAAATGTACAGCCCCAGCATTTT.

The chain is built from TRBV7-9 and TRBJ2-3; D ambiguous. Trimming took 8 bases from V and 0 from J, leaving 9 bases between them. Germline CDR1 is SEHNR and CDR2 is FQNEAQ (reference sequence). The CDR3 sequence is 13 residues long. The CDR3 here is CASLRLSTDTQYF. CDR3 in DNA: TGTGCCAGCCTGAGGCTGAGCACAGATACGCAGTATTTT. Full variable domain (missing parts from reference TRBV7-9 and TRBJ2-3): DTGVSQNPRHKITKRGQNVTFRCDPISEHNRLYWYRQTLGQGPEFLTYFQNEAQLEKSRLLSDRFSAERPKGSFSTLEIQRTEQGDSAMYLCASLRLSTDTQYFGPGTRLTVL.

Written as DNA, the CDR3 is TGTGCCAGCAGCCAGATCTTCGGGACTAGCGGGAGGCGTTTGGAGACCGGGGAGCTGTTTTTT. It encodes CASSQIFGTSGRRLETGELFF. The chain combines TRBV3-1 (or the pseudogene TRBV3-2) with TRBJ2-2, with 15 bases fitting TRBD2. Germline CDR1 and CDR2: LGHDT and YNNKEL (reference sequence). The V and J ends lost 3 bases and 5 bases, in that order; junction bases with no gene match: 16. The CDR3 has 21 residues.

The J gene is TRBJ1-2, the V gene TRBV29-1, with D possibly matching TRBD1 (5 bases). Germline V CDR1 and CDR2: SQVTM, ANQGSEA. This CDR3 is built from 14 residues. The ends were cut back, 4 bases at V and 4 bases at J, with 16 bases in the middle. The CDR3 DNA reads as TGCAGCGTTGGGGCAGGGAAAGCTACCTATGGCTACACCTTC. This gives the protein CSVGAGKATYGYTF.

This chain connects TRBV7-2 to TRBJ1-1, with D hard to call. Trimming removed 2 bases from V and 1 base from J, with 14 bases in between. The CDR3 loop spans 16 amino acids. The V gene's germline CDR1 is SGHTA and CDR2 FQGNSA. The CDR3 coding sequence is TGTGCCAGCAGCTTAAAGTATGGAACGGGGAACACTGAAGCTTTCTTT. Amino acid sequence: CASSLKYGTGNTEAFF.

The rearrangement joins TRBV29-1 to TRBJ1-3, with a possible D match to TRBD1 (6 bases). V lost 1 base and J 5 bases, leaving 9 bases between the germline ends. CDR1 and CDR2 (germline): SQVTM, ANQGSEA. This CDR3 has 13 amino acids. The CDR3 nucleotides read TGCAGCGTTGAAGGGACAGTGAGAAACACCATATATTTT. This gives the protein CSVEGTVRNTIYF.

V and J are TRBV28 and TRBJ1-5; 8 bases line up with TRBD1. V lost 6 bases to trimming and J lost 2 bases; unmatched junction nucleotides: 3. The CDR3 loop spans 14 amino acids. The germline gives CDR1 MDHEN, CDR2 SYDVKM. CDR3 bases: TGTGCCAGCAGGCAGGGGGCTGGCAATCAGCCCCAGCATTTT. Its protein is CASRQGAGNQPQHF.

The rearrangement uses TRBV7-9 and TRBJ2-2, with no clear D. The CDR3 length is 14 residues. Looked up from germline, CDR1 is SEHNR and CDR2 is FQNEAQ (reference sequence). The V gene lost 2 bases and the J gene lost 6 bases, with 10 bases spanning the gap. The CDR3 protein is CASSLSGSPGELFF. The CDR3 DNA follows: TGTGCCAGCAGCTTAAGTGGTAGCCCCGGGGAGCTGTTTTTT.

V and J are TRBV6-5 and TRBJ1-2; 8 nucleotides match TRBD1. V shed 0 bases, J shed 5 bases, and the junction held 5 bases outside the gene matches. Germline V gene data show CDR1 as MNHEY and CDR2 as SVGAGI. This CDR3 is 15 amino acids long. The CDR3 loop is CASSYSNRGRYGYTF. The CDR3 region has the DNA TGTGCCAGCAGTTACTCGAACAGGGGGAGGTATGGCTACACCTTC.

The CDR3 DNA reads as TGTGCCACCAGTGAGACGACAGGGGGCCAAAACATTCAGTACTTC. It translates to CATSETTGGQNIQYF. V gene TRBV24-1 combines with J gene TRBJ2-4; TRBD1 matches at 10 bases. The V gene's germline CDR1 is KGHDR and CDR2 SFDVKD. The CDR3 has 15 residues. Germline trimming cut 4 bases from V and 5 bases from J; bases unmatched to any gene: 4.

The CDR3 loop reads CASSSAGTGVFNEQFF. As DNA, the CDR3 is TGTGCCAGCAGTTCTGCCGGGACAGGGGTTTTCAATGAGCAGTTCTTC. The rearrangement joins TRBV6-2 or TRBV6-3 to TRBJ2-1; 10 bases match TRBD1. CDR3 length: 16 amino acids. CDR1 MNHEY and CDR2 SVGEGT come from the germline V gene. V was pared by 4 bases and J by 6 bases, with 9 bases of the junction left unmatched.

This clone was recorded once. The sample contains more than one DNA sequence encoding this CDR3. The rearrangement uses TRBV5-5 and TRBJ2-7, with D possibly matching TRBD1 (5 bases). The CDR3 covers 13 residues. Trimming left V 4 bases short and J 2 bases short, with 10 bases between. CDR1 and CDR2 (germline): SGHKS, YYEKEE (reference sequence). The CDR3 DNA reads as TGTGCCAGCAGCCAGCAGGGCGCCTACGAGCAGTACTTC. This sequence encodes CASSQQGAYEQYF. The whole variable domain, remainder taken from reference TRBV5-5 and TRBJ2-7, is DAGVTQSPTHLIKTRGQQVTLRCSPISGHKSVSWYQQVLGQGPQFIFQYYEKEERGRGNFPDRFSARQFPNYSSELNVNALLLGDSALYLCASSQQGAYEQYFGPGTRLTVT.

This sequence joins TRBV18 and TRBJ1-2; TRBD1 might be the D (6 bases). This CDR3 spans 18 amino acids. The germline gives CDR1 KGHSH, CDR2 LQKENI. V was cut by 2 bases and J by 1 base, with 20 bases left in between. CDR3 nucleotides: TGTGCCAGCTCACCATCGCAGGGGATTGCGGGGGATAACTATGGCTACACCTTC. Residues: CASSPSQGIAGDNYGYTF.

The rearrangement joins TRBV20-1 to TRBJ2-1, with D uncertain. CDR1 is DFQATT, CDR2 SNEGSKA, per germline (reference sequence). Trimming stripped 3 bases from V and 8 bases from J, with 17 bases between. The CDR3 extends over 14 amino acids. In DNA, the CDR3 is TGCAGTGCTAGTTCTGGCCGACTTAGGCATGAGCAGTTCTTC. Translation gives CSASSGRLRHEQFF.

This chain joins TRBV12-3 or TRBV12-4 and TRBJ1-1; D is undetermined. The CDR3 is 12 amino acids. The ends were cut back, 3 bases at V and 4 bases at J, with 6 bases in the middle. CDR3 DNA sequence: TGTGCCAGCAGTTTCGGAGGCACTGAAGCTTTCTTT. This sequence encodes CASSFGGTEAFF.

The rearrangement joins TRBV27 to TRBJ1-1; no clear D. Germline CDR1 MNHEY, CDR2 SMNVEV (reference sequence). V lost 2 bases and J lost 7, with 11 bases in between. CDR3 length: 13 amino acids. CDR3 region: CASSLNGQVEAFF. The CDR3 DNA sequence: TGTGCCAGCAGTTTAAATGGGCAGGTTGAAGCTTTCTTT.

The rearrangement links TRBV27 to TRBJ1-5; TRBD1 matches at 7 bases. The germline CDR1 and CDR2 sequences are MNHEY and SMNVEV (reference sequence). The junction had 6 bases not matched to a gene; V was cut back by 3 bases and J by 7 bases. The CDR3 consists of 14 residues. DNA for the CDR3: TGTGCCAGCAGTTTGGACAGGCGGGACCAGCCCCAGCATTTT. Encoded protein: CASSLDRRDQPQHF.

The chain carries TRBV5-1 and TRBJ2-2, with 7 bases identical to TRBD2. The germline V gene encodes CDR1 SGHRS and CDR2 YFSETQ. CDR3 length equals 16 residues. With V trimmed by 1 base and J by 1 base, 4 bases remained unmatched. CDR3 in DNA: TGCGCCAGCAGCTTGCGGCTAGCGGAGAACACCGGGGAGCTGTTTTTT. Its translation: CASSLRLAENTGELFF.

This clone was detected once. The chain has TRBV7-9 and TRBJ2-5; the match to TRBD2 covers 7 bases. With 1 base clipped from V and 7 bases from J, the junction kept 6 bases outside the gene matches. The CDR3 runs to 14 residues. Germline assignment: CDR1 SEHNR and CDR2 FQNEAQ (reference sequence). DNA for the CDR3: TGTGCCAGCAGCTTAGATCCAGGCGGGGGGACCCAGTACTTC. This gives the protein CASSLDPGGGTQYF.

The gene calls are TRBV5-1 and TRBJ2-1, with 8 bases matching TRBD1. V lost 2 bases, J lost 7 bases, and 11 bases stayed unmatched. Germline V lookup: CDR1 SGHRS, CDR2 YFSETQ. The CDR3 has 16 amino acids. CDR3 sequence: CASSLSPGTGGNEQFF. CDR3 nucleotide sequence: TGCGCCAGCAGCTTATCTCCTGGGACAGGCGGGAATGAGCAGTTCTTC.

V and J are TRBV9 and TRBJ2-3; the D is unclear. The CDR3 length is 12 residues. With 2 bases removed from V and 6 bases from J, the gap between germline ends came to 7 bases. Germline-derived CDR1 and CDR2 are SGDLS and YYNGEE. The DNA for the CDR3 is TGTGCCAGCAGCGTCAAAGAGGATACGCAGTATTTT. As protein: CASSVKEDTQYF.

The chain links TRBV7-3 to TRBJ1-1, with 8 bases that match TRBD1. The CDR3 sequence is 17 residues long. V lost 5 bases to trimming and J lost 1 base; unmatched junction nucleotides: 12. The germline gives CDR1 SGHTA, CDR2 FQGTGA. In DNA form, the CDR3 reads TGTGCCAGCAGCCTCCACCTGACAGGGGCGGGGAACACTGAAGCTTTCTTT. Translation gives CASSLHLTGAGNTEAFF. The full variable domain, in which reference TRBV7-3 and TRBJ1-1 provide the parts outside the CDR3, is GAGVSQTPSNKVTEKGKYVELRCDPISGHTALYWYRQSLGQGPEFLIYFQGTGAADDSGLPNDRFFAVRPEGSVSTLKIQRTERGDSAVYLCASSLHLTGAGNTEAFFGQGTRLTVV.